The sequence of this T cell receptor (beta chain) was determined in a study of T cell responses to AZD1222 COVID-19 vaccine. The CDR3 is 16 amino acids. CDR1 and CDR2 from the germline V gene are LNHDA and SQIVND (reference sequence). Trimming cost V 4 bases and J 0 bases; bases outside gene matches: 4. The method was immunoSEQ multiplex PCR; TCRdb's version includes in-frame clones alone and lacks a portion of them. The sample lists roughly 100,000 clones, 82% seen once, with approximately 5% in the top ten. The sequence was collected from an adult in good health. The rearrangement joins TRBV19 to TRBJ2-2; 8 bases are shared with TRBD1. Sequencing was performed on peripheral blood, taken on day 0 of AZD1222 vaccination. CDR3 loop: CASSNLDRANTGELFF. The CDR3 DNA reads TGTGCCAGTAGTAACCTGGACAGGGCGAACACCGGGGAGCTGTTTTTT.